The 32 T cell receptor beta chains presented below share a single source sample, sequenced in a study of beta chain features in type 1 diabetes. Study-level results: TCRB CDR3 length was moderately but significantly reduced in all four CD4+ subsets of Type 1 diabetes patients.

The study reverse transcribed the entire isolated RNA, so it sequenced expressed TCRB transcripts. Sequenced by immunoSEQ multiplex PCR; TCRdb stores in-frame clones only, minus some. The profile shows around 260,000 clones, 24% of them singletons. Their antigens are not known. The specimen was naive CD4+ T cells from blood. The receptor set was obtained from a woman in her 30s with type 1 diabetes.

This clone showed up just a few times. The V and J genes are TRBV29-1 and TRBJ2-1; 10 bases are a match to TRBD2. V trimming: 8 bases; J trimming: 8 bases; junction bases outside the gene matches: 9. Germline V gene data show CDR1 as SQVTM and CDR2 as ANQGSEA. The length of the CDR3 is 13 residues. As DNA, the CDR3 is TGCAGCTCCAGGGCTAGCGGGAGTTATGAGCAGTTCTTC. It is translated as CSSRASGSYEQFF.

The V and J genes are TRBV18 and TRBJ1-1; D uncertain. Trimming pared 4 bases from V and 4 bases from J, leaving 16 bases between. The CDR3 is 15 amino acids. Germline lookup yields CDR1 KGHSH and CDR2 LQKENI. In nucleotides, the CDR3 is TGTGCCAGCTCACTTACTGACGGGGTGGGCACTGAAGCTTTCTTT. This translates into CASSLTDGVGTEAFF.

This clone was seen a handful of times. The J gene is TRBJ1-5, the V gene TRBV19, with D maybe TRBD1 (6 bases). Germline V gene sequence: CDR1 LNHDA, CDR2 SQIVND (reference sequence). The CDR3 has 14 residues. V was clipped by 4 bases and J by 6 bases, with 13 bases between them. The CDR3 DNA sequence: TGTGCCAGTAGTACTCTGGCAGGGGTTCAGCCCCAGCATTTT. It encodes CASSTLAGVQPQHF. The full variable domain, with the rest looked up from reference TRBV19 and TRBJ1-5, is DGGITQSPKYLFRKEGQNVTLSCEQNLNHDAMYWYRQDPGQGLRLIYYSQIVNDFQKGDIAEGYSVSREKKESFPLTVTSAQKNPTAFYLCASSTLAGVQPQHFGDGTRLSIL.

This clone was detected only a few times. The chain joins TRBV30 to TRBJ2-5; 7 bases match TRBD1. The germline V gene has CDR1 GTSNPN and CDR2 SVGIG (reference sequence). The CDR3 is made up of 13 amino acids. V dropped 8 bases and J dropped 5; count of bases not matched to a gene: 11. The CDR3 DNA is TGTGCCGCTGAGGGGGCTTTCGATGAGACCCAGTACTTC. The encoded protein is CAAEGAFDETQYF.

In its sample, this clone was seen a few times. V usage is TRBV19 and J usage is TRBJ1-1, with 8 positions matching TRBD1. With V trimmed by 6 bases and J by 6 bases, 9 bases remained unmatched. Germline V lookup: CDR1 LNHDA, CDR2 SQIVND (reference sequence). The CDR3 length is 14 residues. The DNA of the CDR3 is TGTGCCAGTAGCCCGGACAGGGCCTTGCCTGAAGCTTTCTTT. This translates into CASSPDRALPEAFF.

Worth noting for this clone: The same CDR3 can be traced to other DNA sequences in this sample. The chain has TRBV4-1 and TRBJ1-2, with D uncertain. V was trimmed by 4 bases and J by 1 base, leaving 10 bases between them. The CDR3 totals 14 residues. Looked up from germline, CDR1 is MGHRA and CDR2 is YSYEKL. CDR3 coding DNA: TGCGCCAGCAGCCGTCCGGGAAGTAACTATGGCTACACCTTC. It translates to CASSRPGSNYGYTF.

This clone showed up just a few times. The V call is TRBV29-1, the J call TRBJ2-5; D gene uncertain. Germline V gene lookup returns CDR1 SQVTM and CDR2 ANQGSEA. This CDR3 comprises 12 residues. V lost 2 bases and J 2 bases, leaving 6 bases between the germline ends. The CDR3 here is CSVELGQETQYF. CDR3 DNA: TGCAGCGTTGAACTCGGGCAAGAGACCCAGTACTTC.

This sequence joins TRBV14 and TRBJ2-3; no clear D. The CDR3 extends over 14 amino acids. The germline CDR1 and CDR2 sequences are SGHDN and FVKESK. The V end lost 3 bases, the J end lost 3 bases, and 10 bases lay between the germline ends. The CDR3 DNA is TGTGCCAGCAGCCACAACATCTGGACAGATACGCAGTATTTT. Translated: CASSHNIWTDTQYF.

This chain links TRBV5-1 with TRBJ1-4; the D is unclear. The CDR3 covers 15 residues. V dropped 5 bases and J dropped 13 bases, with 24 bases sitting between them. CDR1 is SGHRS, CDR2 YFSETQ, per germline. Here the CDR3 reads CASRPAPTGREGLFF. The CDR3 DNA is TGCGCCAGCAGGCCGGCCCCGACGGGTCGTGAAGGACTGTTTTTT.

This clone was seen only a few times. The CDR3 DNA sequence: TGCGCCAGCAGCCAAACAGGACGGAGCAATCAGCCCCAGCATTTT. Translation: CASSQTGRSNQPQHF. V gene TRBV4-1 combines with J gene TRBJ1-5, with TRBD1 as a possible D gene (5 bases). The CDR3 covers 15 residues. Trimming shortened V by 2 bases and J by 1 base, and 9 bases separated the two germline ends. Germline V gene lookup returns CDR1 MGHRA and CDR2 YSYEKL.

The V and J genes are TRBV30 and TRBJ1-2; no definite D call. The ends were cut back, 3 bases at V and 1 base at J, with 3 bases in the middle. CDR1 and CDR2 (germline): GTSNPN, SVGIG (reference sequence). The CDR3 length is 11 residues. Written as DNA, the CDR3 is TGTGCCTGGAGCGTTAACTATGGCTACACCTTC. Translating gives CAWSVNYGYTF.

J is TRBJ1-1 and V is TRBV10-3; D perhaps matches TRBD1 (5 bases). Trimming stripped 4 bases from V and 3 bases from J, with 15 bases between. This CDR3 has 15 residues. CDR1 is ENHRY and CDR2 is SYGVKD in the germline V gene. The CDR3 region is CAISVSGTGDTEAFF. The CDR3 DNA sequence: TGTGCCATCAGTGTATCAGGGACGGGGGACACTGAAGCTTTCTTT.

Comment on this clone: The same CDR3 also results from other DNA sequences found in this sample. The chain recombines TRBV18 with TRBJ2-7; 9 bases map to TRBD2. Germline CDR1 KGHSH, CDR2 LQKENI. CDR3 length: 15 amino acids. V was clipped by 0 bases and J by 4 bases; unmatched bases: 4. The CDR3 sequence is CASSPPGLAGYEQYF. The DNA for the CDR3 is TGTGCCAGCTCACCACCAGGCCTAGCGGGATACGAGCAGTACTTC.

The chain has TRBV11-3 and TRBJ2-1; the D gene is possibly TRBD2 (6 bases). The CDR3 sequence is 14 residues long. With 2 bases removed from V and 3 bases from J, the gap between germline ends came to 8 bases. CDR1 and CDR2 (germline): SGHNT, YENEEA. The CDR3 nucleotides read TGTGCCAGCAGCTTAACTAGCTTCTACAATGAGCAGTTCTTC. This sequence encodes CASSLTSFYNEQFF.

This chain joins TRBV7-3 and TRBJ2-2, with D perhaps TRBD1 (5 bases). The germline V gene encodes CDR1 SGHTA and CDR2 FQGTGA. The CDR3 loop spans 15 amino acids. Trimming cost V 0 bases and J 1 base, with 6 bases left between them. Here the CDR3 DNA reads TGTGCCAGCAGCTTAACCGGACAGAACACCGGGGAGCTGTTTTTT. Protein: CASSLTGQNTGELFF.

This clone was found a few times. The CDR3 coding sequence is TGCAGCGCCGGACTAGGCAATTACCAAGAGACCCAGTACTTC. It translates to CSAGLGNYQETQYF. The V and J genes are TRBV29-1 and TRBJ2-5, with 7 bases matching TRBD2. With V trimmed by 7 bases and J by 0 bases, 8 bases remained unmatched. Germline assignment: CDR1 SQVTM and CDR2 ANQGSEA. The CDR3 runs to 14 residues.

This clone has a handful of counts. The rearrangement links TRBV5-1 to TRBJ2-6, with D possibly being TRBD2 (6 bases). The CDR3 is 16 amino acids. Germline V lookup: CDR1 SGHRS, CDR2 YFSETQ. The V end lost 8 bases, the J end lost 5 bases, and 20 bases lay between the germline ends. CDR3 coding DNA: TGCGCCAGTTCTCATAGCGGATCTGTGAGGGCCAACGTCCTGACTTTC. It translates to CASSHSGSVRANVLTF.

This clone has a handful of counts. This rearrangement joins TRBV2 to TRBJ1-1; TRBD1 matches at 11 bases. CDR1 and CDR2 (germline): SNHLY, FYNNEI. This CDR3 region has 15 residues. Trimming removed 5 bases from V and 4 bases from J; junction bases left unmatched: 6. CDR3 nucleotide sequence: TGTGCCAGCAGTATACTGGGACAGGGGGTCACTGAAGCTTTCTTT. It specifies CASSILGQGVTEAFF.

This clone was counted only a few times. Here the CDR3 reads CASSLASIAGGPYEQFF. CDR3 DNA sequence: TGTGCCAGCAGCTTAGCCTCAATAGCGGGAGGGCCCTATGAGCAGTTCTTC. The chain recombines TRBV7-9 with TRBJ2-1; TRBD2 matches 11 bases. V was pared by 0 bases and J by 8 bases, with 9 bases of the junction left unmatched. Germline V gene data show CDR1 as SEHNR and CDR2 as FQNEAQ (reference sequence). The CDR3 is made up of 17 amino acids.

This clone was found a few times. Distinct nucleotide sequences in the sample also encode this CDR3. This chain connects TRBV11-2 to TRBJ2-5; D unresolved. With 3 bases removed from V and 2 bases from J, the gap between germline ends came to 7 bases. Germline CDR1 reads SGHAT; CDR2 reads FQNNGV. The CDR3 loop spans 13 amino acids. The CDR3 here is CASSFTVQETQYF. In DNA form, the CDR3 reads TGTGCCAGCAGCTTCACAGTACAAGAGACCCAGTACTTC.

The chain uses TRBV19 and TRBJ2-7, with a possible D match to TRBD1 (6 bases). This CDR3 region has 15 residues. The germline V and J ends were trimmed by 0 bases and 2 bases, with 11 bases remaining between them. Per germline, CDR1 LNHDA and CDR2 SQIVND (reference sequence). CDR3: CASSIEQGEPYEQYF. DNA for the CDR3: TGTGCCAGTAGTATAGAACAGGGAGAGCCCTACGAGCAGTACTTC.

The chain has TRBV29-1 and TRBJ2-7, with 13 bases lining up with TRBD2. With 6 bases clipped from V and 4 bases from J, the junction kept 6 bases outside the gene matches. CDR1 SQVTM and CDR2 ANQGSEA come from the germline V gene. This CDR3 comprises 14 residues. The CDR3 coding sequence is TGCAGCGTGGGAGGACTAGCGGGAGTGTACGAGCAGTACTTC. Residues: CSVGGLAGVYEQYF.

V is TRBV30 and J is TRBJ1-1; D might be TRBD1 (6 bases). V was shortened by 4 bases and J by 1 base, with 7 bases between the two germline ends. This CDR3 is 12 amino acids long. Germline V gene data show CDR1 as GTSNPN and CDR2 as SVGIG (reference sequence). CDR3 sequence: CAWNRENTEAFF. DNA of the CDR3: TGTGCCTGGAACAGGGAGAACACTGAAGCTTTCTTT.

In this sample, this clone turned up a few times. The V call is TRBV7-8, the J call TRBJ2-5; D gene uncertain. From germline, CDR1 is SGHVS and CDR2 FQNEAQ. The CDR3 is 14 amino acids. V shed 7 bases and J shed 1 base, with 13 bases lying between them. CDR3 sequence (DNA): TGTGCCAGCACCTTTTCTAGTATCCAAGAGACCCAGTACTTC. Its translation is CASTFSSIQETQYF.

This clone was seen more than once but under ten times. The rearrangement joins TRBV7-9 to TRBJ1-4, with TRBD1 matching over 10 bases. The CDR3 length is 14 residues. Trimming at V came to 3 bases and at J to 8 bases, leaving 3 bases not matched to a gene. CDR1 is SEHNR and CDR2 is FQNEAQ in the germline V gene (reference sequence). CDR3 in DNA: TGTGCCAGCAGCTTGGGGACAGGGGTCGAAAAACTGTTTTTT. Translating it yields CASSLGTGVEKLFF.

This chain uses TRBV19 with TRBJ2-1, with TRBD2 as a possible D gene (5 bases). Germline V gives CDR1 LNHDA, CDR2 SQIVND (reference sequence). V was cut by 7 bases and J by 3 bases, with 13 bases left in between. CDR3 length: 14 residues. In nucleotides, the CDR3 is TGTGCCAGTATTTCCGCCAGCGGCTACAATGAGCAGTTCTTC. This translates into CASISASGYNEQFF.

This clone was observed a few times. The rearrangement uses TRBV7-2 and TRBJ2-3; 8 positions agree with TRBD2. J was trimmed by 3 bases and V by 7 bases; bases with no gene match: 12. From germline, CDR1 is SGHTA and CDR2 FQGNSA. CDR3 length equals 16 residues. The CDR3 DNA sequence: TGTGCCAGCATTCTTTGGCAGCGGGAGTTGACAGATACGCAGTATTTT. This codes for CASILWQRELTDTQYF.

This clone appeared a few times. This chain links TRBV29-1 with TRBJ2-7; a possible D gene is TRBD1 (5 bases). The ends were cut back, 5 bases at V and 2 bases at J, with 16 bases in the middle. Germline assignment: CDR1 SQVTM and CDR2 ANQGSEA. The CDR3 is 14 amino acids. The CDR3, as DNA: TGCAGCGTTCTCACAGGAGCGAGCGCCTACGAGCAGTACTTC. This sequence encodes CSVLTGASAYEQYF.

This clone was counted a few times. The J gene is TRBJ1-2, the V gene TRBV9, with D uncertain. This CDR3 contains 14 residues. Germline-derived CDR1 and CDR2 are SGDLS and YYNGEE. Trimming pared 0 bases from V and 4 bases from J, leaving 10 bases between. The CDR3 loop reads CASSVGRTGYGYTF. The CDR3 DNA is TGTGCCAGCAGCGTAGGGAGGACCGGCTATGGCTACACCTTC.

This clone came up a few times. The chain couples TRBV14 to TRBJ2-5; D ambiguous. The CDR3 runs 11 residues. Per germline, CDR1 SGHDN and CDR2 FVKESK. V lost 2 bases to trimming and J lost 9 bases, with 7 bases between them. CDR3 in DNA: TGTGCCAGCAGCCAAACCGAGGCCCAGTACTTC. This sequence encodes CASSQTEAQYF.

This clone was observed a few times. CDR3 region: CASSSARQRSEKLFF. In DNA form, the CDR3 reads TGTGCCAGCAGCTCAGCCAGACAGAGGAGTGAAAAACTGTTTTTT. The chain has TRBV7-9 and TRBJ1-4; D is perhaps TRBD1 (5 bases). Germline assignment: CDR1 SEHNR and CDR2 FQNEAQ (reference sequence). The CDR3 totals 15 residues. V was shortened by 4 bases and J by 7 bases, with 16 bases between the two germline ends. Filled out from reference TRBV7-9 and TRBJ1-4, the complete variable domain reads DTGVSQNPRHKITKRGQNVTFRCDPISEHNRLYWYRQTLGQGPEFLTYFQNEAQLEKSRLLSDRFSAERPKGSFSTLEIQRTEQGDSAMYLCASSSARQRSEKLFFGSGTQLSVL.

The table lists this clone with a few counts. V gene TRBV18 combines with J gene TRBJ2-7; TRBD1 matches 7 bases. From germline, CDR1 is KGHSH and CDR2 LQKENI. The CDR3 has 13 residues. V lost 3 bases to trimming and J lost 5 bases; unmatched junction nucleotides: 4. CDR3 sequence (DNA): TGTGCCAGCTCACCCCGGGACAGCCACGAGCAGTACTTC. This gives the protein CASSPRDSHEQYF.